The 27 T cell receptor beta chains reported below all come from one sample, sequenced in a study of regulatory T cells in long-lasting Graves disease. The time point here: newly diagnosed GD, antithyroid drugs for less than 3 months. After RNA was extracted from PBMCs, the TCR library was made from it. With iRepertoire HTBI primers and Arm-PCR of CDR3 regions, TCR beta libraries were built. TCRdb ran MiXCR on the multiplex PCR reads and lists one entry per CDR3 protein. This table holds roughly 250,000 distinct CDR3 sequences, 15% to 20% found once. These data were likewise used in another study, on T cells in Graves' hyperthyroidism and ophthalmopathy.

Sample: peripheral blood mononuclear cells (PBMCs), taken at new diagnosis, from a patient treated with antithyroid drugs. The source of these receptors is a woman aged 25 to 39 with Graves disease.

This clonotype was counted at least ten times. The rearrangement uses TRBV4-2 and TRBJ2-7; D uncertain. V gave up 1 base and J gave up 6 bases, with 7 bases separating them. The CDR3 extends over 12 amino acids. Germline CDR1 reads LGHNA; CDR2 reads YNFKEQ. The chain's CDR3 is CASSQVGSEQYF. The CDR3 nucleotides are TGTGCCAGCAGCCAAGTAGGTTCCGAGCAGTACTTC.

The table lists this clonotype with many counts. This chain links TRBV20-1 with TRBJ1-5; the D gene is possibly TRBD1 (6 bases). Germline V lookup: CDR1 DFQATT, CDR2 SNEGSKA (reference sequence). The CDR3 spans 17 residues. V was pared by 4 bases and J by 0 bases, with 19 bases between. The CDR3 nucleotides read TGCAGTGCTACTCTACAGGGCCGTGGGAATAGCAATCAGCCCCAGCATTTT. Residues: CSATLQGRGNSNQPQHF.

This clonotype occurred many times. The gene calls are TRBV6-2 or TRBV6-3 and TRBJ2-2; 13 positions agree with TRBD2. Germline CDR1 reads MNHEY; CDR2 reads SVGEGT. The junction had 5 bases not matched to a gene; V was cut back by 6 bases and J by 4 bases. The CDR3 sequence is 16 residues long. The CDR3 region has the DNA TGTGCCAGCAGCAAGTGGACTAGCGGGGGCACCGGGGAGCTGTTTTTT. Translated: CASSKWTSGGTGELFF.

The chain employs TRBV5-4 and TRBJ1-2; 8 positions match TRBD1. Trimming removed 0 bases from V and 6 bases from J; junction bases left unmatched: 4. Germline values: CDR1 SGHNT, CDR2 YYREEE (reference sequence). The CDR3 length is 14 residues. CDR3 amino acids: CASSLEGTGHGYTF. The CDR3 DNA reads TGTGCCAGCAGCTTGGAAGGGACAGGCCATGGCTACACCTTC.

The table lists this clonotype with many counts. The J gene is TRBJ2-3, the V gene TRBV27, with D unclear. The CDR3 is 14 residues long. V gave up 5 bases and J gave up 5 bases, with 14 bases separating them. Germline values: CDR1 MNHEY, CDR2 SMNVEV (reference sequence). The CDR3 spells CASSLRRHQDTQYF. In nucleotides, the CDR3 is TGTGCCAGCAGTCTGAGACGGCACCAAGATACGCAGTATTTT.

The CDR3 is CASSQDRPDTGELFF. The CDR3 nucleotides read TGTGCCAGCAGTCAGGACAGGCCGGACACCGGGGAGCTGTTTTTT. V usage is TRBV6-1 and J usage is TRBJ2-2, with TRBD1 identical over 7 bases. Germline V CDR1 and CDR2: MNHNS, SASEGT. The CDR3 extends over 15 amino acids. The V and J ends lost 5 bases and 3 bases, in that order; junction bases with no gene match: 6.

At least ten counts were recorded for this clonotype. The J gene is TRBJ1-1, the V gene TRBV29-1; D unresolved. The V end lost 1 base, the J end lost 10 bases, and 13 bases lay between the germline ends. This CDR3 contains 12 residues. Germline CDR1 SQVTM, CDR2 ANQGSEA. The CDR3 sequence is CSVEVGRVGAFF. The CDR3 DNA reads as TGCAGCGTTGAAGTAGGCAGAGTTGGAGCTTTCTTT.

The rearrangement uses TRBV9 and TRBJ2-5; 12 bases line up with TRBD1. V dropped 3 bases and J dropped 9; count of bases not matched to a gene: 6. Germline values: CDR1 SGDLS, CDR2 YYNGEE. This CDR3 has 14 residues. The CDR3 coding sequence is TGTGCCAGCAGCGGGGACAGGGGGCTCGGCCCCCAGTACTTC. Protein sequence: CASSGDRGLGPQYF.

This clonotype was detected many times. The gene calls are TRBV3-1 and TRBJ1-2; D call uncertain. CDR1 LGHDT and CDR2 YNNKEL come from the germline V gene (reference sequence). The length of the CDR3 is 16 residues. Trimming stripped 4 bases from V and 0 bases from J, with 15 bases between. Written as DNA, the CDR3 is TGTGCCAGCAGCCCGCAACGCATCTCGGCTAACTATGGCTACACCTTC. Encoded protein: CASSPQRISANYGYTF.

This clonotype has at least ten counts. The gene calls are TRBV5-5 and TRBJ1-2, with TRBD1 matching over 8 bases. This CDR3 has 13 residues. V dropped 6 bases and J dropped 3; count of bases not matched to a gene: 4. The germline gives CDR1 SGHKS, CDR2 YYEKEE (reference sequence). The CDR3: CASNYRGDYGYTF. The CDR3 DNA is TGTGCCAGCAACTACAGGGGGGACTATGGCTACACCTTC. The whole variable domain, filled in from reference TRBV5-5 and TRBJ1-2, reads DAGVTQSPTHLIKTRGQQVTLRCSPISGHKSVSWYQQVLGQGPQFIFQYYEKEERGRGNFPDRFSARQFPNYSSELNVNALLLGDSALYLCASNYRGDYGYTFGSGTRLTVV.

This clonotype was detected ten times or more. The J gene is TRBJ1-2, the V gene TRBV19; D unresolved. The germline CDR1 and CDR2 sequences are LNHDA and SQIVND (reference sequence). V was clipped by 3 bases and J by 5 bases, with 16 bases between them. The CDR3 runs to 15 residues. In DNA form, the CDR3 reads TGTGCCAGTAGTATCCCAGACCTAGGCTGGTATGGCTACACCTTC. Encoded protein: CASSIPDLGWYGYTF.

The chain is built from TRBV20-1 and TRBJ2-3; the D is unclear. With 3 bases removed from V and 2 bases from J, the gap between germline ends came to 21 bases. The CDR3 spans 17 residues. Germline V gives CDR1 DFQATT, CDR2 SNEGSKA (reference sequence). This chain's CDR3 is CSASMEDPLSFTDTQYF. CDR3 sequence (DNA): TGCAGTGCTAGTATGGAAGACCCTCTTAGCTTCACAGATACGCAGTATTTT.

This clonotype was seen ten or more times. The chain employs TRBV5-1 and TRBJ1-1; D unclear. The CDR3 contains 14 residues. The germline V gene has CDR1 SGHRS and CDR2 YFSETQ. V was shortened by 1 base and J by 0 bases, with 7 bases between the two germline ends. The DNA for the CDR3 is TGCGCCAGCAGCTTGCGGCGGATGAACACTGAAGCTTTCTTT. Translated: CASSLRRMNTEAFF.

At least ten counts were recorded for this clonotype. This chain links TRBV5-6 with TRBJ1-1, with TRBD1 as a possible D gene (6 bases). This CDR3 comprises 16 residues. The germline V gene has CDR1 SGHDT and CDR2 YYEEEE. Deletions cut 0 bases from V and 11 bases from J, with 23 bases between. The CDR3 spells CASSLEPQGSGVEAFF. CDR3 DNA sequence: TGTGCCAGCAGCTTGGAGCCACAGGGTTCGGGGGTCGAGGCTTTCTTT. The whole variable domain, remainder taken from reference TRBV5-6 and TRBJ1-1, is DAGVTQSPTHLIKTRGQQVTLRCSPKSGHDTVSWYQQALGQGPQFIFQYYEEEERQRGNFPDRFSGHQFPNYSSELNVNALLLGDSALYLCASSLEPQGSGVEAFFGQGTRLTVV.

This clonotype was observed many times. The chain joins TRBV5-4 to TRBJ2-1; maybe TRBD2 (6 bases). The V and J ends lost 0 bases and 0 bases respectively, with 10 bases between them. The CDR3 sequence is 16 residues long. CDR1 is SGHNT and CDR2 is YYREEE in the germline V gene (reference sequence). CDR3 protein: CASSLESGSSYNEQFF. The CDR3 DNA reads as TGTGCCAGCAGCTTGGAATCCGGGAGCTCCTACAATGAGCAGTTCTTC.

J is TRBJ2-1 and V is TRBV20-1; D not certain. The germline V gene encodes CDR1 DFQATT and CDR2 SNEGSKA (reference sequence). V shed 0 bases and J shed 0 bases, with 6 bases lying between them. This CDR3 region has 14 residues. The CDR3 region is CSARDKGSYNEQFF. The CDR3 coding sequence is TGCAGTGCTAGAGATAAGGGCTCCTACAATGAGCAGTTCTTC.

This clonotype was seen at least ten times. The chain uses TRBV12-3 or TRBV12-4 and TRBJ2-1; D may be TRBD2 (7 bases). This CDR3 region has 16 residues. Trimming shortened V by 1 base and J by 2 bases, and 12 bases separated the two germline ends. CDR3 in DNA: TGTGCCAGCAGTTTAGACGTCGGGGGGCCCTACAATGAGCAGTTCTTC. It codes for CASSLDVGGPYNEQFF.

This clonotype was observed many times. V is TRBV27 and J is TRBJ1-1; no clear D gene. CDR1 and CDR2 (germline): MNHEY, SMNVEV (reference sequence). CDR3 length: 12 amino acids. Trimming took off 4 bases at V and 6 bases at J, with 9 bases between the two ends. The CDR3 bases are TGTGCCAGCAGTTCCCGGGCCGCTGAAGCTTTCTTT. Residues: CASSSRAAEAFF.

Many counts were recorded for this clonotype. The CDR3: CASSVSGGSNTGELFF. CDR3 DNA sequence: TGTGCCAGCAGCGTGAGCGGGGGGTCCAACACCGGGGAGCTGTTTTTT. The chain is built from TRBV9 and TRBJ2-2, with TRBD2 matching 9 bases. The junction had 4 bases not matched to a gene; V was cut back by 2 bases and J by 2 bases. The germline V gene has CDR1 SGDLS and CDR2 YYNGEE. This CDR3 spans 16 amino acids.

This clonotype was observed many times. This chain uses TRBV19 with TRBJ1-1; D unresolved. Germline CDR1 and CDR2: LNHDA and SQIVND (reference sequence). Between the trimmed V and J ends, which lost 8 bases and 3 bases, there was a span of 16 bases. This CDR3 has 14 amino acids. CDR3 region: CASLDPLRDTEAFF. The CDR3 DNA sequence: TGTGCCAGTCTCGATCCCCTTAGGGACACTGAAGCTTTCTTT. The complete variable domain, with remaining parts taken from reference TRBV19 and TRBJ1-1, reads DGGITQSPKYLFRKEGQNVTLSCEQNLNHDAMYWYRQDPGQGLRLIYYSQIVNDFQKGDIAEGYSVSREKKESFPLTVTSAQKNPTAFYLCASLDPLRDTEAFFGQGTRLTVV.

This clonotype was seen more than once but under ten times. The V and J genes are TRBV19 and TRBJ2-3, with 9 bases identical to TRBD2. Germline V gene sequence: CDR1 LNHDA, CDR2 SQIVND (reference sequence). The junction had 8 bases not matched to a gene; V was cut back by 3 bases and J by 4 bases. This CDR3 has 16 residues. CDR3 residues: CASSIGGRGGPDTQYF. The CDR3 region has the DNA TGTGCCAGTAGTATTGGGGGGCGGGGGGGCCCAGATACGCAGTATTTT.

In this sample, this clonotype turned up a few times. A much larger clone is a single base away; this may be a read error. The CDR3: CAISGRGTLEQFF. CDR3 sequence (DNA): TGTGCCATCAGTGGTCGGGGGACATTAGAGCAGTTCTTC. J is TRBJ2-1 and V is TRBV10-3; D might be TRBD1 or TRBD2, each matching 6 bases. Trimming cost V 4 bases and J 10 bases, with 14 bases left between them. The CDR3 runs 13 residues. Germline assignment: CDR1 ENHRY and CDR2 SYGVKD.

This clonotype was observed many times. The chain carries TRBV12-3 or TRBV12-4 and TRBJ2-7, with D possibly called TRBD1 or TRBD2 (6 bases each). This CDR3 is built from 18 residues. Trimming removed 5 bases at V and 6 bases at J, with 29 bases between. The CDR3 loop is CASSPGRIGGVRKCEQYF. CDR3 nucleotides: TGTGCCAGCAGTCCCGGGAGAATAGGGGGAGTAAGGAAGTGCGAGCAGTACTTC.

This clonotype was recorded only once. V usage is TRBV2 and J usage is TRBJ1-5, with 8 bases lining up with TRBD1. CDR1 and CDR2 (germline): SNHLY, FYNNEI. The CDR3 contains 12 residues. Trimming took 9 bases from V and 6 from J; bases not matched to a gene: 4. The CDR3 DNA follows: TGTGCCAGTAGACAGGGGTTTCAGCCCCAGCATTTT. Translating it yields CASRQGFQPQHF.

This clonotype has at least ten counts. The CDR3 region is CASSLDGQGLQYGYTF. The CDR3 bases are TGCGCCAGCAGCTTGGATGGACAGGGCCTACAATATGGCTACACCTTC. This sequence joins TRBV5-1 and TRBJ1-2; TRBD1 matches 8 bases. The V gene end was trimmed by 0 bases and the J gene end by 5 bases; junction bases not matched to a gene: 9. This CDR3 has 16 amino acids. Germline CDR1 SGHRS, CDR2 YFSETQ.

This clonotype was recorded many times. The chain links TRBV6-1 to TRBJ2-1; 12 bases fit TRBD2. CDR1 MNHNS and CDR2 SASEGT come from the germline V gene. CDR3 length: 15 residues. The ends lost 6 bases at V and 4 bases at J; junction bases unmatched: 4. The CDR3 nucleotides read TGTGCCAGCAGAACTAGCGGGGGGTTATACAATGAGCAGTTCTTC. This sequence encodes CASRTSGGLYNEQFF.

This clonotype has at least ten counts. The CDR3 sequence is CASGPLGLERGYTF. CDR3 DNA sequence: TGTGCCAGCGGTCCACTGGGGTTGGAGAGAGGCTACACCTTC. This chain links TRBV12-3 or TRBV12-4 with TRBJ1-2; D call uncertain. The CDR3 is made up of 14 amino acids. Trimming stripped 8 bases from V and 8 bases from J, with 21 bases between.